This T cell receptor (beta chain) was sequenced for a study of blood T cell repertoires in COVID-19. Across the study: Samples of COVID-19 (acute and convalescent) were obtained from the United States, Italy and Spain. Sources were T cells, B-cell-depleted T cells, or PBMCs; the material itself was cDNA or gDNA.

Per the original data handling: Nucleated cell number was recorded as an estimate derived from reference gene primer amplification. Assay: immunoSEQ multiplex PCR; the TCRdb copy retains only in-frame clones and omits some. The V and J calls and the clone size are those of that table, but D and trimming were determined from the DNA. The sample shows some 70,000 clones, roughly 87% of them seen only once. The receptor was isolated from a man aged 50 to 59 with active COVID-19. What was sequenced was peripheral blood.

The CDR3 spells CASTWGGSGANVLTF. The CDR3 bases are TGTGCCAGCACCTGGGGGGGCTCTGGGGCCAACGTCCTGACTTTC. The J gene is TRBJ2-6, the V gene TRBV5-8; 7 bases are shared with TRBD2. The CDR3 is made up of 15 amino acids. Trimming removed 6 bases from V and 0 bases from J; junction bases left unmatched: 3. Germline-derived CDR1 and CDR2 are SGHTS and YDEGEE.